This TCR beta chain emerged from a study of cytomegalovirus exposure and HLA in healthy donors (dated by TCRdb to 2015 to 2018). About the full investigation: An earlier analysis of approximately 640 of the donors reported roughly 270 Gb of sequence data and more than 90 million unique TCR beta sequences from about 179 million T cells. An early release covering roughly 580 HLA-typed donors comprised 250 to 350 gigabases of sequencing data and around 86 million unique TCR sequences. Of the approximately 370 genotyped donors, approximately 80% were placed in the genetic ancestry cluster associated with self-reported Caucasian donors. The study aimed to test whether cataloging public T cell receptors could reveal signatures of past pathogen exposure. The T cell repertoires of some 670 subjects were profiled by immunosequencing and related to cytomegalovirus serostatus. Along with the roughly 670-subject first cohort, a separate validation cohort of some 130 different subjects was used. To predict cytomegalovirus infection status, the study combined high-throughput TCR immunosequencing, statistical association of individual TCRs with disease status, and machine learning. A later analysis re-examined previously published TCR beta repertoires from around 670 donors and added high-resolution HLA genotyping to investigate patterns of TCR occurrence. In the later analysis, no new phenotypic data were used to find candidate immune exposures; instead, reliance was placed on TCR beta sequences and their occurrence across donors. In an earlier analysis of about 590 of the donors, high-throughput TCR beta sequencing was used to judge whether each TCR beta V gene segment behaved as functional or pseudogenic. Donor age, sex, ethnicity and CMV serostatus were compiled together with the repertoire data. A later genetic analysis used genome-wide SNP genotypes for 398 of the 666 donors, treating that subset as a discovery cohort. All discovery cohort repertoires had been generated on a single sequencing platform. Both class I and class II loci were covered by HLA typing, at four-digit resolution. The number of donors typed differed by locus, with roughly 620-630 for A, B, C, DRB1 and DQB1, about 500 for DQA1, 600 to 610 for DPA1, and some 470 for DPB1. Several DR-DQ haplotypes were treated as single units for association and clustering because of strong linkage in the cohort. Across under 500 genotyped donors of the cohort, an average of about 240,000 unique TCR beta nucleotide sequences per donor were sequenced, and approximately 17% of those sequences were non-productive. What the research found in general, with its limitations: In vitro tests confirmed that a few of the cytomegalovirus-associated TCR beta chains recognize cytomegalovirus antigens. Across donors, most TCR sequences were observed very rarely, whereas some public TCRs were present in many individuals. HLA typing was unavailable for some donors at each locus, so association tests used only the typed subset. According to a later analysis, most CMV-associated TCR beta chains appeared to be HLA-restricted, and the HLA associations seemed to be driven largely by CMV exposure. CMV serostatus was the only immune exposure information available for the cohort. When HLA alleles, especially DR and DQ, strongly co-occurred, attributing TCR associations to individual alleles was difficult. The study gave a list of over 150 TCR beta chains associated with cytomegalovirus. This cohort had only TCR beta chains sequenced, and the lack of alpha or paired-chain data limited which features could be detected. A group of highly shared sequence variants was considered likely to be a technical artifact of the sequencing pipeline. At a false discovery rate of 0.05, a later analysis linked fewer than 20,000 TCR beta sequences to specific HLA alleles. Correlated functional status among segregating V segments might reflect linkage disequilibrium, but an unknown experimental factor could not be ruled out. In a later analysis, the rate of TCR association differed among HLA loci, with DRB1 alleles having the most associated TCRs and HLA-C alleles having the fewest. The authors suggested that the approach could potentially be extended to other disease states and immunological phenotypes. According to a later analysis, parvovirus B19, influenza, CMV and Epstein-Barr virus appeared linked to several top co-occurrence clusters. A further reported finding was that TCR beta sequences accurately predicted the HLA-A and HLA-B alleles for most subjects in the first cohort. Compared with equally common non-associated chains, HLA-associated TCR beta chains in a later analysis were more clonally expanded and had lower generation probabilities. The presence/absence analyses assumed that sequencing depth was roughly uniform across donors, and that assumption may not be true. According to a later genetic analysis, donors in an Asian-associated ancestry cluster had fewer N-insertions in productive TCRs than the approximately 670-donor mean. Because counts were too low, seventeen rarely observed V segments, including chromosome 9 orphons, were excluded from the earlier analysis of around 590 of the donors. Broadly in line with IMGT annotations, most TCR beta V segments showed up in productive rearrangements about 90% or about 30% of the time in an earlier analysis of roughly 590 of the donors. The 87-base-pair reads could not distinguish some IMGT-functional V segments, including TRBV6-2 and TRBV6-3, so those segments were excluded. A later genetic analysis associated a missense DCLRE1C variant with V-gene and J-gene trimming of TCR beta chains, and an independent cohort replicated the association. The classifier was reported to diagnose cytomegalovirus status with high specificity and sensitivity in both the original cohort and the validation cohort.

In total, roughly 670 healthy bone marrow donors made up the cohort. All cohort members were sampled while nominally healthy, although unrecorded immune exposures were likely present. The donor was CMV seropositive and was included in the group of some 290 seropositive cohort members. Each donor provided a peripheral blood sample, and peripheral blood mononuclear cells were used for TCR beta sequencing. Genomic DNA was extracted from the blood cell samples with the Qiagen DNeasy Blood Extraction Kit. With regard to this clone: Which antigen it targets is not known. At one end the junction does not follow the germline gene, possibly because of a read error.

The library was built by means of the immunoSEQ multiplex PCR assay. For the multiplex PCR, a mixture combining 60 forward primers for TCR Vbeta segments and 13 reverse primers for TCR Jbeta segments was used. The CDR3 region of rearranged TCR beta genes was amplified from genomic DNA by a multiplex PCR assay. On the Illumina HiSeq System, the amplified TCR beta libraries were sequenced as 87-base-pair reads. In the authors' own workflow: A later analysis counted some 74 million unique TCR beta chains across the 600 to 850 repertoires, and some 12 million of these chains were shared by at least two donors. A nearest-neighbor algorithm error-corrected the raw reads and collapsed the reads into unique sequences, merging closely related sequences to remove PCR and sequencing errors. V, D and J gene segments were assigned by aligning CDR3 sequences to IMGT reference sequences. For a sequence to be retained, a match of at least six nucleotides to both a V gene segment and a J gene segment was required. A rearrangement was called productive if the CDR3 had no stop codons and remained in frame with V and J, and every other rearrangement was called non-productive. Following IMGT convention, CDR3 was defined as the stretch from the second conserved V-encoded cysteine to the conserved J-encoded phenylalanine. The earlier analysis of approximately 500 of the donors excluded sequences that lacked an unambiguous match to a single V gene segment. An earlier analysis of a few hundred of the donors called V segments functional above 56.7% productive rearrangements and segregating when the between-donor standard deviation exceeded 5%. A statistical classification framework was developed to diagnose cytomegalovirus status using the catalog of TCR beta chain sequences. In a later analysis, V and J genes were assigned by comparing TCR nucleotide sequences against IMGT/GENE-DB human TR gene sequences. A later analysis assigned CDR3 sequences and most-parsimonious VDJ recombination scenarios with the TCRdist pipeline. In a later analysis, each TCR beta chain was defined by its CDR3 amino acid sequence together with its V-gene family, and reads without a unique V-gene family were excluded. To address suspected cross-contamination and a sequencing artifact, a later analysis removed a few hundred highly shared, low-generation-probability nucleotide sequences. For each public chain, a later analysis derived a clonal expansion index from normalized ranks of inferred template counts within each repertoire. In a later analysis, generation probabilities were computed using a VDJ recombination model fitted to out-of-frame rearrangements, and the results were checked against IGoR. A later analysis scored TCR-TCR, TCR-HLA and TCR-CMV co-occurrence with hypergeometric tests, applying a repertoire-size bias correction to TCR pairs. To estimate false discovery rates, a later analysis permuted the HLA or CMV assignments 20 times. A later analysis grouped co-occurring TCRs with DBSCAN, adding TCRdist sequence similarity when clustering within HLA-allele-positive subsets. Co-occurrence clustering excluded repertoires with fewer than 30,000 or more than 120,000 public chains, plus five with anomalous nucleotide sharing. TCRdb retrieved this table from immuneACCESS and kept in-frame rearrangements only. Not all clones are present; in checked studies, unresolved V genes account for under half, and no reason is known for the remainder. V, J and clone size derive from that table, while D and trimming were established from the DNA sequence. Across this sample there are over 50,000 clones, with approximately 74% seen only once. Jointly, the top ten make up under 20% of the sample.

Via the germline V gene, CDR1 is SGHDT and CDR2 YYEEEE. Including cysteine and phenylalanine, the CDR3 has 11 amino acids. Left in the record is the CDR3 DNA by itself, 33 bases read in frame from the first base. Input material: PBMCs. The chain links TRBV5-6 with TRBJ2-7; 9 middle bases align to TRBD1. This receptor was taken from a man aged 35 to 55 in good health and CMV-seropositive. The DNA sequence is as follows: TGTGCCAGCAGCGGGGGACAGGGCCCGATCTTC. Translated, this gives CASSGGQGPIF.